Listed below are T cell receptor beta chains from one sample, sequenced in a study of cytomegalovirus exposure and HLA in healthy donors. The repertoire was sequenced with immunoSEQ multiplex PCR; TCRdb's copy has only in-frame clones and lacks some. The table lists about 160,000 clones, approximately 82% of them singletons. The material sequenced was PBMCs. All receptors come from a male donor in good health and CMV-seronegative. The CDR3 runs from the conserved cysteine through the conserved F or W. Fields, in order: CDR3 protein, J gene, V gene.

CDR3aa: CASSIEPNGGVGEQYF
j_gene: TRBJ2-7
v_gene: TRBV11-2

CDR3aa: CASSYSGASNQPQHF
j_gene: TRBJ1-5
v_gene: TRBV6-5

CDR3aa: CASQMHEVDEKLFF
j_gene: TRBJ1-4
v_gene: TRBV7-9

CDR3aa: CASSTGADTQYF
j_gene: TRBJ2-3
v_gene: TRBV10-1

CDR3aa: CASSPRVGTRGYNEQFF
j_gene: TRBJ2-1
v_gene: TRBV11-2

CDR3aa: CASSLGPTSGDETQYF
j_gene: TRBJ2-5
v_gene: TRBV7-3

CDR3aa: CASSLGDGSKNIQYF
j_gene: TRBJ2-4
v_gene: TRBV5-1

CDR3aa: CASSGATGTQYF
j_gene: TRBJ2-3
v_gene: TRBV6-5

CDR3aa: CASSGYRGTGELFF
j_gene: TRBJ2-2
v_gene: TRBV4-1

CDR3aa: CASSSKTGGPDTQYF
j_gene: TRBJ2-3
v_gene: TRBV11-2

CDR3aa: CASSLVPGLSSDTQYF
j_gene: TRBJ2-3
v_gene: TRBV5-1

CDR3aa: CASQGGGSNQPQHF
j_gene: TRBJ1-5
v_gene: TRBV28

CDR3aa: CASSKVRGTGSYEQYF
j_gene: .
v_gene: TRBV21-1

CDR3aa: CASSAQTGGPTDTQYF
j_gene: TRBJ2-3
v_gene: TRBV7-9

CDR3aa: CASSLRGRAGNTIYF
j_gene: TRBJ1-3
v_gene: TRBV9

CDR3aa: CASSFGGTPDTQYF
j_gene: TRBJ2-3
v_gene: TRBV28

CDR3aa: CASSSGQGSSNEQFF
j_gene: TRBJ2-1
v_gene: TRBV7-3

CDR3aa: CASSSRGALDEQFF
j_gene: TRBJ2-1
v_gene: TRBV7-9

CDR3aa: CASSQGNSAGGLNTIYF
j_gene: TRBJ1-3
v_gene: TRBV4-3

CDR3aa: CASSRRGGPTEAFF
j_gene: TRBJ1-1
v_gene: TRBV28

CDR3aa: CASSLQGVNYGYTF
j_gene: TRBJ1-2
v_gene: TRBV4-1

CDR3aa: CASSGQGNSPLHF
j_gene: TRBJ1-6
v_gene: TRBV19

CDR3aa: CASSYSQGYEQYF
j_gene: TRBJ2-7
v_gene: TRBV6-5

CDR3aa: CASSLETGGWNEQFF
j_gene: TRBJ2-1
v_gene: TRBV5-1

CDR3aa: CASSLDPGLLETQYF
j_gene: TRBJ2-5
v_gene: TRBV5-1

CDR3aa: CASRPGTGEGYGYTF
j_gene: TRBJ1-2
v_gene: TRBV28

CDR3aa: CASSLYESHTDTQYF
j_gene: TRBJ2-3
v_gene: TRBV27

CDR3aa: CASSGLAERQFF
j_gene: TRBJ2-1
v_gene: TRBV2

CDR3aa: CASSPEGGGNYGYTF
j_gene: TRBJ1-2
v_gene: TRBV9

CDR3aa: CASAGSLFYGYTF
j_gene: TRBJ1-2
v_gene: TRBV12-5

CDR3aa: CAWMIPRGWGTDTQYF
j_gene: TRBJ2-3
v_gene: TRBV30

CDR3aa: CASREGAGNQPQHF
j_gene: TRBJ1-5
v_gene: TRBV10-2

CDR3aa: CASSQGRTQPQHF
j_gene: TRBJ1-5
v_gene: TRBV7-8

CDR3aa: CASSLGTSGSLNTQYF
j_gene: TRBJ2-3
v_gene: TRBV19

CDR3aa: CASSQDRGGYGYTF
j_gene: TRBJ1-2
v_gene: TRBV4-3

CDR3aa: CASSQGGQPQHF
j_gene: TRBJ1-5
v_gene: TRBV14

CDR3aa: CASSIVLAGDTQYF
j_gene: TRBJ2-3
v_gene: TRBV19

CDR3aa: CASGRDGSTDTQYF
j_gene: TRBJ2-3
v_gene: TRBV7-2

CDR3aa: CASSWDRMGSTDTQYF
j_gene: TRBJ2-3
v_gene: TRBV7-8

CDR3aa: CASSALTGFGSPLHF
j_gene: TRBJ1-6
v_gene: TRBV6-1

CDR3aa: CASSQVTGAGGTGELFF
j_gene: TRBJ2-2
v_gene: TRBV4-3

CDR3aa: CAIRRDRPSASTDTQYF
j_gene: TRBJ2-3
v_gene: TRBV10-3

CDR3aa: CASNTAQGVKGNTIYF
j_gene: TRBJ1-3
v_gene: TRBV2

CDR3aa: CSVGPPGAGYTF
j_gene: TRBJ1-2
v_gene: TRBV29-1

CDR3aa: CASSSPRAGFEKLFF
j_gene: TRBJ1-4
v_gene: TRBV28

CDR3aa: CASSNWERNTEAFF
j_gene: TRBJ1-1
v_gene: TRBV21-1

CDR3aa: CASKFQEGEAFF
j_gene: TRBJ1-1
v_gene: TRBV2